Sequencing of this TCR beta chain was carried out in a study of metastatic and nonmetastatic thyroid tumors. Study-level background: Both malignant and benign thyroid patients supplied peripheral blood and tumor or nodule tissue samples, across which the repertoires of these patients were then compared. Study-wide results and limits: Benign nodules reportedly had significantly lower TCR beta diversity than malignant thyroid tumors in blood and tumor.

Original data processing: The authors used CDR3 differences across clinicopathological groups to build a distant-metastasis classifier for papillary thyroid cancer. TCRdb recomputed clones from the PCR reads via MiXCR. None of the V and J calls come from the authors' own analysis; TCRdb made them. The sample lists 25,000 to 30,000 clones, 3.5% to 5% occurring once. There were no patients who had received any treatment before thyroid surgery. As to this clone: Its cognate antigen is unknown.

This CDR3 contains 12 residues. V lost 4 bases and J 3 bases, leaving 7 bases between the germline ends. Germline CDR1 and CDR2: MNHEY and SVGAGI. The genes are TRBV6-5 and TRBJ2-7; no clear D. Source material: blood. The receptor comes from a female donor with papillary thyroid cancer or a benign thyroid nodule (not recorded which). Some clones in this sample may be carry-over from other donors' samples. The DNA for the CDR3 is TGTGCCAGCAGTTGGCAGGACTACGAGCAGTACTTC. Translation: CASSWQDYEQYF.